The 28 T cell receptor beta chains below were found in one sample sequenced in a study of T cell responses to AZD1222 COVID-19 vaccine. The repertoire was sequenced with immunoSEQ multiplex PCR; TCRdb's copy has only in-frame clones and lacks some. The top ten hold 7.5% of the sample, which has about 97,000 clones, about 89% seen once. The sequenced sample was peripheral blood, obtained on day 0 of AZD1222 vaccination. These receptor sequences come from an adult in good health.

This chain joins TRBV7-2 and TRBJ1-2; the D is unclear. CDR1 SGHTA and CDR2 FQGNSA come from the germline V gene. Trimming removed 1 base at V and 0 bases at J, with 6 bases between. The CDR3 length is 14 residues. CDR3 loop: CASSLGTTNYGYTF. The CDR3 DNA sequence: TGTGCCAGCAGCTTAGGGACTACTAACTATGGCTACACCTTC.

The chain is built from TRBV5-4 and TRBJ1-2, with 7 bases that match TRBD1. The CDR3 is made up of 16 amino acids. Per germline, CDR1 SGHNT and CDR2 YYREEE (reference sequence). J was trimmed by 2 bases and V by 1 base; bases with no gene match: 8. In DNA form, the CDR3 reads TGTGCCAGCAGCTTGCCCGGGACAGCCGTAAACTATGGCTACACCTTC. Protein: CASSLPGTAVNYGYTF. The full variable domain, with the rest looked up from reference TRBV5-4 and TRBJ1-2, is ETGVTQSPTHLIKTRGQQVTLRCSSQSGHNTVSWYQQALGQGPQFIFQYYREEENGRGNFPPRFSGLQFPNYSSELNVNALELDDSALYLCASSLPGTAVNYGYTFGSGTRLTVV.

The V gene is TRBV9, the J gene TRBJ2-5, with D perhaps matching TRBD2 (6 bases). Germline V gene data show CDR1 as SGDLS and CDR2 as YYNGEE. The CDR3 is 16 amino acids. Trimming cost V 0 bases and J 5 bases, with 17 bases left between them. The CDR3: CASSVGAGPGTETQYF. As DNA, the CDR3 is TGTGCCAGCAGCGTAGGAGCGGGCCCAGGCACGGAGACCCAGTACTTC.

CDR3 region: CATSSFKGGYTF. CDR3 DNA sequence: TGTGCCACCAGCAGCTTCAAGGGTGGCTACACCTTC. This chain connects TRBV15 to TRBJ1-2, with unresolved D. Germline values: CDR1 LNHNV, CDR2 YYDKDF (reference sequence). The CDR3 has 12 residues. The ends were cut back, 3 bases at V and 7 bases at J, with 9 bases in the middle.

For the CDR3, the DNA is TGTGCCAGTAGTATTGGTCCAGCAGATACGCAGTATTTT. It specifies CASSIGPADTQYF. The V and J genes are TRBV19 and TRBJ2-3; D unclear. Trimming removed 3 bases from V and 4 bases from J, with 8 bases in between. Germline-derived CDR1 and CDR2 are LNHDA and SQIVND (reference sequence). CDR3 size: 13 residues.

A few counts support this clone. The J gene is TRBJ2-7, the V gene TRBV7-8; tentatively, D is TRBD1 or TRBD2 (5 bases each). Germline assignment: CDR1 SGHVS and CDR2 FQNEAQ. The V end lost 4 bases, the J end lost 1 base, and 11 bases lay between the germline ends. CDR3 length equals 14 residues. The CDR3 protein is CASSWTEGSYEQYF. The DNA for the CDR3 is TGTGCCAGCAGCTGGACCGAGGGGTCCTACGAGCAGTACTTC.

The chain links TRBV2 to TRBJ1-3, with TRBD1 matching over 10 bases. The CDR3 length is 14 residues. Germline V gives CDR1 SNHLY, CDR2 FYNNEI. J was trimmed by 2 bases and V by 8 bases; bases with no gene match: 3. CDR3 region: CASRQGAPGNTIYF. The CDR3 coding sequence is TGTGCCAGCCGACAGGGGGCGCCTGGAAACACCATATATTTT.

This clone was seen only once. V is TRBV2 and J is TRBJ1-6, with 11 positions matching TRBD1. Germline-derived CDR1 and CDR2 are SNHLY and FYNNEI. This CDR3 region has 15 residues. With 9 bases clipped from V and 9 bases from J, the junction kept 10 bases outside the gene matches. The CDR3 DNA sequence: TGTGCCAGTCGATGGGCCGGGACAGGGGGTTCACCCCTCCACTTT. Translated: CASRWAGTGGSPLHF.

The chain recombines TRBV6-5 with TRBJ2-3, with D unresolved. The CDR3 consists of 14 residues. CDR1 MNHEY and CDR2 SVGAGI come from the germline V gene. V was trimmed by 2 bases and J by 3 bases, leaving 9 bases between them. In nucleotides, the CDR3 is TGTGCCAGCAGTTACAACCCTAGGACAGATACGCAGTATTTT. The encoded protein is CASSYNPRTDTQYF.

This chain joins TRBV27 and TRBJ2-5, with TRBD1 identical over 8 bases. This CDR3 comprises 18 residues. J was trimmed by 1 base and V by 5 bases; bases with no gene match: 15. CDR1 is MNHEY and CDR2 is SMNVEV in the germline V gene (reference sequence). The CDR3 spells CASSTRGQEGFVQETQYF. CDR3 DNA sequence: TGTGCCAGCAGTACCAGGGGACAGGAAGGTTTCGTCCAAGAGACCCAGTACTTC.

Only one count was recorded for this clone. This rearrangement joins TRBV19 to TRBJ1-5; D uncertain. V was trimmed by 1 base and J by 7 bases, leaving 8 bases between them. The germline V gene has CDR1 LNHDA and CDR2 SQIVND (reference sequence). The CDR3 spans 13 residues. CDR3 bases: TGTGCCAGTAGTATAGGGGGATACCAGCCCCAGCATTTT. It encodes CASSIGGYQPQHF.

The CDR3 region has the DNA TGTGCCAGCAGCCTGCTGACAGGGCCTATGAACACTGAAGCTTTCTTT. Translated: CASSLLTGPMNTEAFF. This chain links TRBV5-6 with TRBJ1-1; 7 bases align to TRBD1. The CDR3 totals 16 residues. Germline V gene sequence: CDR1 SGHDT, CDR2 YYEEEE. The J segment lost 0 bases and the V segment lost 4 bases, leaving 9 bases of the junction unmatched. Complete variable domain (other parts from reference TRBV5-6 and TRBJ1-1): DAGVTQSPTHLIKTRGQQVTLRCSPKSGHDTVSWYQQALGQGPQFIFQYYEEEERQRGNFPDRFSGHQFPNYSSELNVNALLLGDSALYLCASSLLTGPMNTEAFFGQGTRLTVV.

This clone was counted between two and nine times. The chain uses TRBV28 and TRBJ1-2; the D is unclear. V was trimmed by 6 bases and J by 3 bases, leaving 8 bases between them. The CDR3 runs to 12 residues. Germline V lookup: CDR1 MDHEN, CDR2 SYDVKM. This CDR3 is CASSDPYYGYTF. CDR3 in DNA: TGTGCCAGCAGCGATCCTTACTATGGCTACACCTTC.

The rearrangement uses TRBV7-9 and TRBJ2-3; D gene ambiguous. CDR1 is SEHNR, CDR2 FQNEAQ, per germline (reference sequence). The CDR3 length is 14 residues. V was shortened by 0 bases and J by 1 base, with 5 bases between the two germline ends. Here the CDR3 DNA reads TGTGCCAGCAGCTTAGCGGTGGGCACAGATACGCAGTATTTT. It yields the protein CASSLAVGTDTQYF.

Only one count was recorded for this clone. The rearrangement links TRBV4-3 to TRBJ1-1, with D perhaps TRBD1 (5 bases). The V gene's germline CDR1 is LGHNA and CDR2 YSLEER. The CDR3 is made up of 16 amino acids. The V gene lost 1 base and the J gene lost 0 bases, with 12 bases spanning the gap. In DNA, the CDR3 is TGCGCCAGCAGCCAAGTGAGTGGACACTTGAACACTGAAGCTTTCTTT. As protein: CASSQVSGHLNTEAFF.

The chain employs TRBV7-2 and TRBJ2-7; the match to TRBD1 covers 8 bases. The CDR3 covers 15 residues. V trimming: 3 bases; J trimming: 0 bases; junction bases outside the gene matches: 4. Germline-derived CDR1 and CDR2 are SGHTA and FQGNSA. The CDR3 loop reads CASSFDRGYSYEQYF. The CDR3 DNA follows: TGTGCCAGCAGCTTTGACAGGGGCTACTCCTACGAGCAGTACTTC.

The DNA for the CDR3 is TGTGCCAGCAGCCGAGGACTAGCCATCTCCTACGAGCAGTACTTC. Translation gives CASSRGLAISYEQYF. This chain links TRBV11-2 with TRBJ2-7; 8 bases align to TRBD2. The CDR3 loop spans 15 amino acids. V lost 5 bases to trimming and J lost 0 bases; unmatched junction nucleotides: 6. Germline lookup yields CDR1 SGHAT and CDR2 FQNNGV.

This clone was recorded only once. The chain joins TRBV7-3 to TRBJ2-5; TRBD1 agrees at 7 bases. Germline assignment: CDR1 SGHTA and CDR2 FQGTGA. The V segment lost 6 bases and the J segment 5 bases; nucleotides outside the gene matches: 6. CDR3 size: 13 residues. CDR3 DNA: TGTGCCAGCAGTCGAGGGGGCGCGGAGACCCAGTACTTC. It translates to CASSRGGAETQYF. Filled out from reference TRBV7-3 and TRBJ2-5, the complete variable domain reads GAGVSQTPSNKVTEKGKYVELRCDPISGHTALYWYRQSLGQGPEFLIYFQGTGAADDSGLPNDRFFAVRPEGSVSTLKIQRTERGDSAVYLCASSRGGAETQYFGPGTRLLVL.

The V and J genes are TRBV9 and TRBJ1-2; D gene unclear. The CDR3 spans 13 residues. Germline CDR1 and CDR2: SGDLS and YYNGEE. The germline V and J ends were trimmed by 2 bases and 3 bases, with 8 bases remaining between them. The CDR3 is CASSVSLDYGYTF. The DNA for the CDR3 is TGTGCCAGCAGCGTCTCTCTGGACTATGGCTACACCTTC.

V gene TRBV4-2 combines with J gene TRBJ1-4; TRBD1 matches 7 bases. Trimming at V came to 0 bases and at J to 14 bases, leaving 6 bases not matched to a gene. In germline, CDR1 is LGHNA, CDR2 YNFKEQ. There are 13 residues in the CDR3. The CDR3 spells CASSQDRQGGLFF. For the CDR3, the DNA is TGTGCCAGCAGCCAAGATAGACAGGGAGGGCTGTTTTTT.

The chain uses TRBV9 and TRBJ1-3, with a tentative D call TRBD1 (6 bases). Germline V gives CDR1 SGDLS, CDR2 YYNGEE. The CDR3 is 15 amino acids. V was trimmed by 1 base and J by 2 bases, leaving 10 bases between them. The CDR3 protein is CASSVSNRAGNTIYF. CDR3 DNA: TGTGCCAGCAGCGTATCCAACAGGGCTGGAAACACCATATATTTT.

This chain joins TRBV6-5 and TRBJ1-2, with 9 bases aligning to TRBD1. Looked up from germline, CDR1 is MNHEY and CDR2 is SVGAGI. The CDR3 consists of 15 residues. V shed 5 bases and J 4 bases; nucleotides not matched to a gene: 8. This CDR3 reads CASSPNRGRSYGYTF. CDR3 coding DNA: TGTGCCAGCAGTCCCAACAGGGGGCGCAGCTATGGCTACACCTTC.

This chain joins TRBV28 and TRBJ1-2, with TRBD1 as a possible D gene (6 bases). The CDR3 sequence is 13 residues long. The germline CDR1 and CDR2 sequences are MDHEN and SYDVKM. V was trimmed by 10 bases and J by 9 bases, leaving 21 bases between them. CDR3 coding DNA: TGTGCCATCTTACCTGGGGGGGGGCGCAGCTACACCTTC. Amino acids: CAILPGGGRSYTF.

The CDR3 sequence: CASSRGETQYF. For the CDR3, the DNA is TGTGCCAGCTCACGGGGAGAGACCCAGTACTTC. The chain links TRBV18 to TRBJ2-5; D is unclear. This CDR3 has 11 amino acids. Trimming took off 4 bases at V and 4 bases at J, with 4 bases between the two ends. CDR1 KGHSH and CDR2 LQKENI come from the germline V gene.

In DNA form, the CDR3 reads TGCGCCAGCAGCATTCTCCCGGACAGGACCCTCACTGAAGCTTTCTTT. Protein: CASSILPDRTLTEAFF. The rearrangement links TRBV5-1 to TRBJ1-1; 7 bases fit TRBD1. The CDR3 sequence is 16 residues long. CDR1 SGHRS and CDR2 YFSETQ come from the germline V gene. V was pared by 4 bases and J by 4 bases, with 13 bases of the junction left unmatched.

The chain has TRBV7-9 and TRBJ2-7; D perhaps matches TRBD2 (6 bases). V lost 5 bases and J lost 1, with 15 bases in between. The germline V gene encodes CDR1 SEHNR and CDR2 FQNEAQ (reference sequence). The CDR3 is 15 residues long. In nucleotides, the CDR3 is TGTGCCAGCAGCCCGATAGGGACTGCATCCTACGAGCAGTACTTC. It yields the protein CASSPIGTASYEQYF. The variable domain in full, with the rest retrieved from reference TRBV7-9 and TRBJ2-7, is DTGVSQNPRHKITKRGQNVTFRCDPISEHNRLYWYRQTLGQGPEFLTYFQNEAQLEKSRLLSDRFSAERPKGSFSTLEIQRTEQGDSAMYLCASSPIGTASYEQYFGPGTRLTVT.

V is TRBV2 and J is TRBJ2-1; no definite D call. This CDR3 has 12 residues. V lost 3 bases and J 4 bases, leaving 4 bases between the germline ends. Germline CDR1 reads SNHLY; CDR2 reads FYNNEI. The CDR3 DNA reads TGTGCCAGCAGTGACGGTTACAATGAGCAGTTCTTC. Translating gives CASSDGYNEQFF.

The chain employs TRBV29-1 and TRBJ2-7; D perhaps matches TRBD2 (6 bases). Germline CDR1 reads SQVTM; CDR2 reads ANQGSEA. This CDR3 is 12 amino acids long. V shed 0 bases and J shed 5 bases, with 8 bases lying between them. Here the CDR3 DNA reads TGCAGCGTTGAAGACGGGACTGACGAGCAGTACTTC. As protein: CSVEDGTDEQYF.